These 9 T cell receptor beta chains were sequenced from one sample in a study of metastatic and nonmetastatic thyroid tumors. TCRdb reprocessed the PCR reads via MiXCR. Among about 7,700 clones listed, 25% to 35% were seen once. Thyroid surgery had not been preceded by any treatment in any patient. Sequencing input: tumor tissue. The receptors here all came from a female donor with papillary thyroid cancer or a benign thyroid nodule (not recorded which). Some clones in this sample may be carry-over from other donors' samples.

The rearrangement joins TRBV10-3 to TRBJ2-5, with D possibly TRBD1 on 5 matching bases. V lost 7 bases and J 7 bases, leaving 19 bases between the germline ends. The CDR3 is 14 amino acids. Germline assignment: CDR1 ENHRY and CDR2 SYGVKD. The CDR3 DNA reads TGTGCCATCAATCGTCAGGGCTCAGGGTGGACCCAGTACTTC. It specifies CAINRQGSGWTQYF.

This clone turned up a few times. As DNA, the CDR3 is TGTGCCACCGGAGAGGGGTCTAGCAATCAGCCCCAGCATTTT. This translates into CATGEGSSNQPQHF. The V call is TRBV24-1, the J call TRBJ1-5; possible D gene TRBD1, 5 bases. The V gene's germline CDR1 is KGHDR and CDR2 SFDVKD. V gave up 9 bases and J gave up 0 bases, with 11 bases separating them. The CDR3 length is 14 residues.

The chain recombines TRBV19 with TRBJ2-7; the D is unclear. Per the germline V gene, CDR1 is LNHDA and CDR2 is SQIVND (reference sequence). This CDR3 spans 13 amino acids. The V end was cut by 2 bases, the J end by 2 bases, with 7 bases between. The CDR3 protein is CASSIRVAYEQYF. Written as DNA, the CDR3 is TGTGCCAGTAGTATAAGGGTCGCCTACGAGCAGTACTTC.

The genes are TRBV20-1 and TRBJ2-7; 9 bases are shared with TRBD1. The CDR3 spans 13 residues. V dropped 7 bases and J dropped 3; count of bases not matched to a gene: 7. CDR1 is DFQATT and CDR2 is SNEGSKA in the germline V gene (reference sequence). The CDR3 here is CSGRDRAFYEQYF. DNA of the CDR3: TGCAGTGGTCGGGACAGGGCCTTCTACGAGCAGTACTTC.

The CDR3 here is CAWSNGNTEAFF. CDR3 nucleotides: TGTGCCTGGAGTAACGGGAACACTGAAGCTTTCTTT. The chain employs TRBV30 and TRBJ1-1; D not certain. Germline V gene data show CDR1 as GTSNPN and CDR2 as SVGIG (reference sequence). The CDR3 spans 12 residues. V was clipped by 2 bases and J by 1 base, with 5 bases between them.

The CDR3 protein is CASSLRQGPSYEQYF. As DNA, the CDR3 is TGTGCCAGCAGCTTACGCCAGGGTCCTTCCTACGAGCAGTACTTC. The V call is TRBV7-2, the J call TRBJ2-7; D is possibly TRBD1 (5 bases). Germline loops: CDR1 SGHTA, CDR2 FQGNSA. V was shortened by 2 bases and J by 1 base, with 12 bases between the two germline ends. CDR3 length equals 15 residues.

V and J are TRBV20-1 and TRBJ2-7; the match to TRBD2 covers 10 bases. The V and J ends lost 1 base and 3 bases, in that order; junction bases with no gene match: 6. CDR3 length equals 15 residues. CDR1 and CDR2 (germline): DFQATT, SNEGSKA (reference sequence). The CDR3 region is CSARGVSGRYYEQYF. CDR3 sequence (DNA): TGCAGTGCTAGAGGGGTTAGCGGGAGGTACTACGAGCAGTACTTC.

There are a few counts of this clone. The chain is built from TRBV20-1 and TRBJ1-1, with D possibly matching TRBD1 (5 bases). With 3 bases removed from V and 4 bases from J, the gap between germline ends came to 18 bases. Per germline, CDR1 DFQATT and CDR2 SNEGSKA (reference sequence). The CDR3 has 15 residues. CDR3 nucleotides: TGCAGTGCTAGCCCCTCTTGGGGGGAAGGCACTGAAGCTTTCTTT. Translation gives CSASPSWGEGTEAFF.

This clone was seen a handful of times. The genes are TRBV28 and TRBJ2-4; TRBD1 matches 7 bases. The CDR3 is made up of 14 amino acids. CDR1 and CDR2 (germline): MDHEN, SYDVKM. V shed 5 bases, J shed 8 bases, and the junction held 9 bases outside the gene matches. The CDR3 sequence is CASSQSDRVYIQYF. Here the CDR3 DNA reads TGTGCCAGCAGTCAGTCAGACAGGGTCTACATTCAGTACTTC.